The 6 T cell receptor beta chains below were found in one sample sequenced in a study of graft-versus-host responses after intestinal transplantation listed by TCRdb under 2021. This sample's time point label indicates: cells obtained before transplantation from donor or recipient. The method behind the library was the immunoSEQ multiplex PCR assay. TCRdb obtained this table from immuneACCESS and retained in-frame rearrangements with V and J assigned. These tables miss some clones; where compared with another copy, unresolved V genes account for less than half of the shortfall, and the remainder is unexplained. Recorded for this sample are 20,000 to 25,000 clones; roughly half of them occurred a single time. The ten most abundant clones make up almost 0.9% of the sample. The material was alloreactive CD4+ T cells from a mixed lymphocyte reaction culture, obtained before intestinal transplant. The meaning of the sample's cell subset or site label: CFSE-low proliferating T cells sorted from roughly 6-day pre-transplant mixed lymphocyte reaction (GvH or HvG direction). These receptors all come from a human patient who received an intestinal transplant.

CDR3 DNA: TGCGCCAGCAGCCTGGGGGGGACAGGGAGCGAGCAGTACTTC. Its protein is CASSLGGTGSEQYF. The chain couples TRBV5-1 to TRBJ2-5, with 9 bases identical to TRBD1. Gene TRBJ2-7 matches the end of the DNA better, so the J call may be wrong. The CDR3 is 14 amino acids. CDR1 SGHRS and CDR2 YFSETQ come from the germline V gene.

This clone was picked up a small number of times. The chain carries TRBV5-1 and TRBJ1-5; D not certain. This CDR3 has 15 amino acids. CDR1 and CDR2 (germline): SGHRS, YFSETQ. V was shortened by 1 base and J by 0 bases, with 8 bases between the two germline ends. In DNA form, the CDR3 reads TGCGCCAGCAGCTTGAGCGGTGCTAGCAATCAGCCCCAGCATTTT. It is translated as CASSLSGASNQPQHF.

The chain's CDR3 is CASQGQGKFYQKGSGANVLTF. Here the CDR3 DNA reads TGTGCCAGCCAGGGACAGGGGAAATTTTACCAGAAGGGCTCTGGGGCCAACGTCCTGACTTTC. The rearrangement joins TRBV19 to TRBJ2-6; 10 nucleotides agree with TRBD1. CDR3 length: 21 amino acids. The V gene's germline CDR1 is LNHDA and CDR2 SQIVND (reference sequence). V lost 9 bases and J lost 0; bases outside the gene matches: 20.

This clone has only a few counts. The chain couples TRBV27 to TRBJ2-1, with D unclear. The CDR3 is 15 amino acids. The V end was cut by 3 bases, the J end by 6 bases, with 15 bases between. Germline V gene lookup returns CDR1 MNHEY and CDR2 SMNVEV (reference sequence). The DNA of the CDR3 is TGTGCCAGCAGTTTGCGGCGCTTAGAAGGCAATGAGCAGTTCTTC. Protein product: CASSLRRLEGNEQFF.

The CDR3: CASSRGQNTEAFF. CDR3 in DNA: TGTGCCAGCAGCCGCGGACAGAACACTGAAGCTTTCTTT. V and J are TRBV9 and TRBJ1-1; maybe TRBD1 (5 bases). CDR3 length equals 13 residues. Germline values: CDR1 SGDLS, CDR2 YYNGEE. Trimming removed 4 bases at V and 1 base at J, with 8 bases between.

The chain uses TRBV5-1 and TRBJ1-1; 9 bases match TRBD1. Germline V gene sequence: CDR1 SGHRS, CDR2 YFSETQ. Unmatched junction bases numbered 5, after V lost 4 bases and J lost 4 bases. This CDR3 is built from 14 residues. The CDR3 nucleotides are TGCGCCAGCAGCGTAGGGACAGGGACCACTGAAGCTTTCTTT. Translated, it gives CASSVGTGTTEAFF. Based on the CDR3 plus reference TRBV5-1 and TRBJ1-1, the full variable domain is KAGVTQTPRYLIKTRGQQVTLSCSPISGHRSVSWYQQTPGQGLQFLFEYFSETQRNKGNFPGRFSGRQFSNSRSEMNVSTLELGDSALYLCASSVGTGTTEAFFGQGTRLTVV.